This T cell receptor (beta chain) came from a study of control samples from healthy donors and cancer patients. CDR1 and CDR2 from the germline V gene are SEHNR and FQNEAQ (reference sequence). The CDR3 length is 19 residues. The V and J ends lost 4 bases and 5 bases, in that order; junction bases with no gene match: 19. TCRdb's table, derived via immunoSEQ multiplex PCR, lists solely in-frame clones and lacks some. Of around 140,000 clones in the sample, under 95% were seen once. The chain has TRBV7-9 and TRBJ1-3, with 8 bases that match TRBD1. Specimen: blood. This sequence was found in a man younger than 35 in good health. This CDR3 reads CASSSSGTGNRAGRNTIYF. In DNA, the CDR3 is TGTGCCAGCAGCTCTAGCGGGACAGGCAACAGAGCCGGAAGAAACACCATATATTTT.